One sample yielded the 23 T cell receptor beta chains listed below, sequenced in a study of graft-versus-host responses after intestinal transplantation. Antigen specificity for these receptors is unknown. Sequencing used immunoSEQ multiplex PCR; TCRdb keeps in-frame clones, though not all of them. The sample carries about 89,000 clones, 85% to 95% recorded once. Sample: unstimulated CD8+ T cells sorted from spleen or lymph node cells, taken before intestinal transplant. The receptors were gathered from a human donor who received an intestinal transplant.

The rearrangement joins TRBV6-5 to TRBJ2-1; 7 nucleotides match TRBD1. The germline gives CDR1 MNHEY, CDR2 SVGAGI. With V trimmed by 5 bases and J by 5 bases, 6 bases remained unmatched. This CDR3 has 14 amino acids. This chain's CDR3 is CASSAGQEHNEQFF. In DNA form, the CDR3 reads TGTGCCAGCAGTGCCGGACAGGAGCACAATGAGCAGTTCTTC.

The CDR3 coding sequence is TGTGCCAGCAGTTTCTCCGGGACAGGGGTCAACGAGCAGTACTTC. As protein: CASSFSGTGVNEQYF. This rearrangement joins TRBV27 to TRBJ2-7; TRBD1 matches 10 bases. V lost 3 bases and J lost 5; bases outside the gene matches: 7. There are 15 residues in the CDR3. Germline values: CDR1 MNHEY, CDR2 SMNVEV (reference sequence).

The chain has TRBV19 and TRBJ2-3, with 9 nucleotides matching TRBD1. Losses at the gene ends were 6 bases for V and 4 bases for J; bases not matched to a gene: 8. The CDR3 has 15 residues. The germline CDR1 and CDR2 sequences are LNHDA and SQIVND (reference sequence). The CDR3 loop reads CASRPPGQGADTQYF. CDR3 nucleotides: TGTGCCAGTAGACCACCGGGACAGGGAGCAGATACGCAGTATTTT.

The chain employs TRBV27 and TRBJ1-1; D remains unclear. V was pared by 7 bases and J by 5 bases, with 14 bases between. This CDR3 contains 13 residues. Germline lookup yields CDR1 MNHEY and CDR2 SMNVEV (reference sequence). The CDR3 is CASTQAGSTEAFF. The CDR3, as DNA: TGTGCCAGCACCCAGGCTGGCAGTACTGAAGCTTTCTTT.

CDR3 nucleotides: TGCAGCGTTGATCACCTCGAACAGGGGGGAGGCTACACCTTC. This translates into CSVDHLEQGGGYTF. The chain uses TRBV29-1 and TRBJ1-2; the match to TRBD1 covers 8 bases. This CDR3 is 14 amino acids long. Germline V CDR1 and CDR2: SQVTM, ANQGSEA. Trimming cost V 3 bases and J 8 bases; bases outside gene matches: 11.

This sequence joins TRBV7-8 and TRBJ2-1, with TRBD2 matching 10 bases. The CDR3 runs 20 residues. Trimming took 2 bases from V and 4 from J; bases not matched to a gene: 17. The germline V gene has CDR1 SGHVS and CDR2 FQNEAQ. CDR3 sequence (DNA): TGTGCCAGCAGCTTATGGACGATTAGCGGGGGGATCGATTCTTACAATGAGCAGTTCTTC. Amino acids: CASSLWTISGGIDSYNEQFF.

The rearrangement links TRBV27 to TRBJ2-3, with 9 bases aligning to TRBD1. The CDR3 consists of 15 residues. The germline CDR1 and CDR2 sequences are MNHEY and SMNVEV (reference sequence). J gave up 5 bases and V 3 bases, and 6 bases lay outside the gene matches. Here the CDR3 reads CASSFNRGRIDTQYF. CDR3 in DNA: TGTGCCAGCAGTTTTAACAGGGGGCGCATAGATACGCAGTATTTT.

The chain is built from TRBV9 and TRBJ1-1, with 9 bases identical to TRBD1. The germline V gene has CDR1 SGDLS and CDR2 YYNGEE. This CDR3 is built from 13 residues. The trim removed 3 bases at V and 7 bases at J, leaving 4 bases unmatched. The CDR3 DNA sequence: TGTGCCAGCAGCGCGGGGGGACAGGGTGAAGCTTTCTTT. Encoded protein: CASSAGGQGEAFF.

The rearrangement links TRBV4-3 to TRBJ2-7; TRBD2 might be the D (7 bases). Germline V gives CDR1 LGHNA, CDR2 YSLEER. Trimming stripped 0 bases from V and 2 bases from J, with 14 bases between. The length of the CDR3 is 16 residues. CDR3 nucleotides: TGCGCCAGCAGCCAAGATCTGGGGGGGCCGACCTACGAGCAGTACTTC. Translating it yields CASSQDLGGPTYEQYF.

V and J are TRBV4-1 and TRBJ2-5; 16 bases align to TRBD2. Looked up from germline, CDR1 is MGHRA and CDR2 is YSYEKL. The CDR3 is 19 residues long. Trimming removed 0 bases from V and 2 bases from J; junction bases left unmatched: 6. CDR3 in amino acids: CASSQDAGLAGGIQETQYF. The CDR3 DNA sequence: TGCGCCAGCAGCCAAGATGCGGGACTAGCGGGGGGGATACAAGAGACCCAGTACTTC.

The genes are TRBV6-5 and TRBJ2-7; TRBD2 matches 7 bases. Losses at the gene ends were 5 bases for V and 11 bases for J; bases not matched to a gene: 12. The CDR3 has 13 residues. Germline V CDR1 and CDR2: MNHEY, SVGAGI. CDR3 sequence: CASSENPSGGEYF. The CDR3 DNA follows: TGTGCCAGCAGTGAAAACCCTAGCGGCGGGGAGTACTTC.

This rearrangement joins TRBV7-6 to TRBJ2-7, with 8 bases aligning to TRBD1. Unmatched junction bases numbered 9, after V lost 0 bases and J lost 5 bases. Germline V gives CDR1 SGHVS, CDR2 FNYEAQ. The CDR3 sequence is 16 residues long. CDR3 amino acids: CASSLADRASGDEQYF. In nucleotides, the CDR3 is TGTGCCAGCAGCTTAGCGGACAGGGCCTCAGGGGACGAGCAGTACTTC. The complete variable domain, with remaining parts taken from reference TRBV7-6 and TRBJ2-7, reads GAGVSQSPRYKVTKRGQDVALRCDPISGHVSLYWYRQALGQGPEFLTYFNYEAQQDKSGLPNDRFSAERPEGSISTLTIQRTEQRDSAMYRCASSLADRASGDEQYFGPGTRLTVT.

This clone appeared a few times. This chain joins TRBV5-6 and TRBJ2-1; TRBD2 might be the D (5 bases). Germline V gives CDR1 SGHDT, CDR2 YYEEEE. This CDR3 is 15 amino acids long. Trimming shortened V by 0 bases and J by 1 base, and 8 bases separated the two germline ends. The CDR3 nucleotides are TGTGCCAGCAGCTTGGGGGGAGTTTCCTACAATGAGCAGTTCTTC. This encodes CASSLGGVSYNEQFF.

In nucleotides, the CDR3 is TGCGCCAGCAGTGATTTTAGGCAGGGGGCCTACGAGCAGTACTTC. It is translated as CASSDFRQGAYEQYF. The chain recombines TRBV10-1 with TRBJ2-7, with 7 bases identical to TRBD1. Per the germline V gene, CDR1 is WNHNN and CDR2 is SYGVQD (reference sequence). With 3 bases clipped from V and 2 bases from J, the junction kept 7 bases outside the gene matches. The length of the CDR3 is 15 residues.

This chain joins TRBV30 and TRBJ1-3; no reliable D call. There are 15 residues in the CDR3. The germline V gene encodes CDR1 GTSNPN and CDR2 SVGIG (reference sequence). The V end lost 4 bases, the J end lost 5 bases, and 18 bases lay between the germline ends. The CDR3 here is CAWNGEVSVRNTIYF. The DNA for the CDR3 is TGTGCCTGGAACGGCGAGGTTAGTGTAAGAAACACCATATATTTT.

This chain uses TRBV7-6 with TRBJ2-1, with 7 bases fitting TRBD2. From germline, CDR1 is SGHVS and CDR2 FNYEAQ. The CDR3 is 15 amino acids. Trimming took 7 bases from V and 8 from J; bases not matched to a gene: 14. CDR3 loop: CASNSGGPPVDEQFF. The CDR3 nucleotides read TGTGCCAGCAATTCGGGGGGTCCACCCGTCGATGAGCAGTTCTTC.

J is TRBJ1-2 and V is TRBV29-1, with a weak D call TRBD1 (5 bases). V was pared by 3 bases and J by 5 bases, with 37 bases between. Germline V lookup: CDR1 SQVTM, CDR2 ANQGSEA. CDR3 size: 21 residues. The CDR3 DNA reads TGCAGCGTTGAGACGTGGGGCCTATCTATCGAACCATTCTCTGGGGAATATGGCTACACCTTC. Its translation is CSVETWGLSIEPFSGEYGYTF. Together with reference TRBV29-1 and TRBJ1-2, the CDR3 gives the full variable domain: SAVISQKPSRDICQRGTSLTIQCQVDSQVTMMFWYRQQPGQSLTLIATANQGSEATYESGFVIDKFPISRPNLTFSTLTVSNMSPEDSSIYLCSVETWGLSIEPFSGEYGYTFGSGTRLTVV.

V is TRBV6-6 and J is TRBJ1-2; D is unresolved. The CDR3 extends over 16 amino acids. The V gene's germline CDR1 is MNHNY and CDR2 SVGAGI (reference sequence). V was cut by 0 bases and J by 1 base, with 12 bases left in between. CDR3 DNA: TGTGCCAGCAGTTACTCGGGGAGGGTTGGTAACTATGGCTACACCTTC. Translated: CASSYSGRVGNYGYTF.

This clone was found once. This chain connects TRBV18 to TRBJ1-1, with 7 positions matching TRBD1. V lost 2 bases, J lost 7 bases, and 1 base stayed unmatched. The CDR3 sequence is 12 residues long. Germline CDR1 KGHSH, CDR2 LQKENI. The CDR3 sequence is CASSPTGVEAFF. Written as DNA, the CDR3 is TGTGCCAGCTCACCAACAGGGGTTGAAGCTTTCTTT.

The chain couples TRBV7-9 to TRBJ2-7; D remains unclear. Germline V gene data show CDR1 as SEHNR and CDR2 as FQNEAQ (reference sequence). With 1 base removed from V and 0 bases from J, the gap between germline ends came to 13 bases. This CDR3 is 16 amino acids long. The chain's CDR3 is CASSLVSQKSSYEQYF. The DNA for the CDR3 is TGTGCCAGCAGCTTAGTGTCACAGAAGAGCTCCTACGAGCAGTACTTC. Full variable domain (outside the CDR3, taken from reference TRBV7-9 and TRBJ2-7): DTGVSQNPRHKITKRGQNVTFRCDPISEHNRLYWYRQTLGQGPEFLTYFQNEAQLEKSRLLSDRFSAERPKGSFSTLEIQRTEQGDSAMYLCASSLVSQKSSYEQYFGPGTRLTVT.

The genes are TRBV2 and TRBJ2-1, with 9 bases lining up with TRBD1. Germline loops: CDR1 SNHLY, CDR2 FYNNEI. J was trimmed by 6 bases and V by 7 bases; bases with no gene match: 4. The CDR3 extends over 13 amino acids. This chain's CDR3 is CASMGQGINEQFF. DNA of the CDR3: TGTGCCAGCATGGGACAGGGAATCAATGAGCAGTTCTTC.

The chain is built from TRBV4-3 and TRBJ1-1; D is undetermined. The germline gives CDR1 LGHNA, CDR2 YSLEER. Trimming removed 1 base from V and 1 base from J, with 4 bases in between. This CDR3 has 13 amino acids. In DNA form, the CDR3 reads TGCGCCAGCAGCCAAGTCAAGAACACTGAAGCTTTCTTT. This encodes CASSQVKNTEAFF.

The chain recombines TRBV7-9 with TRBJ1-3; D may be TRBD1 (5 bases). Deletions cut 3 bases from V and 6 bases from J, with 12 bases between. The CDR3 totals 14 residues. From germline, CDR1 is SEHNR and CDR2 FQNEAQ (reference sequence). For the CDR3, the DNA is TGTGCCAGCAGCTTGGGCAGGGATGCAAACACCATATATTTT. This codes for CASSLGRDANTIYF.